The 5 T cell receptor beta chains presented below share a single source sample, sequenced in a study of PD-L1 blockade in urothelial cancer. Here immunoSEQ multiplex PCR was the method, and the copy in TCRdb shows in-frame clones only, minus some. The table has around 50,000 clones, around 85% seen once. Time point described: peripheral blood 6 weeks after treatment start. The sequences come from PBMCs, collected around atezolizumab (anti-PD-L1) treatment. These receptors were collected from a man aged 45-60 years with urothelial cancer.

This chain connects TRBV5-8 to TRBJ1-2; D not certain. V was cut by 2 bases and J by 7 bases, with 12 bases left in between. Looked up from germline, CDR1 is SGHTS and CDR2 is YDEGEE. CDR3 size: 13 residues. The CDR3 protein is CASSLKDIRGYTF. In DNA form, the CDR3 reads TGTGCCAGCAGCTTAAAAGACATCCGTGGCTACACCTTC.

This chain connects TRBV4-3 to TRBJ2-7; 8 nucleotides align to TRBD1. Per the germline V gene, CDR1 is LGHNA and CDR2 is YSLEER. V trimming: 5 bases; J trimming: 0 bases; junction bases outside the gene matches: 3. CDR3 length equals 14 residues. The CDR3 sequence: CASSYGQGSYEQYF. The CDR3 DNA follows: TGCGCCAGCAGCTACGGACAGGGCTCCTACGAGCAGTACTTC.

V gene TRBV7-2 combines with J gene TRBJ2-6; weak D call: TRBD1 (5 bases). Germline-derived CDR1 and CDR2 are SGHTA and FQGNSA. This CDR3 contains 18 residues. Trimming took off 5 bases at V and 0 bases at J, with 17 bases between the two ends. As DNA, the CDR3 is TGTGCCAGCAGCCCGACAGATGGAACTCTCTCTGGGGCCAACGTCCTGACTTTC. It translates to CASSPTDGTLSGANVLTF.

The genes are TRBV5-6 and TRBJ2-7, with 9 bases fitting TRBD1. Per germline, CDR1 SGHDT and CDR2 YYEEEE. V was pared by 5 bases and J by 7 bases, with 7 bases of the junction left unmatched. CDR3 length: 13 amino acids. CDR3 nucleotides: TGTGCCAGCAGTGGGACAGGGTATCGGGAGCAGTACTTC. This gives the protein CASSGTGYREQYF.

The V gene is TRBV10-3, the J gene TRBJ1-4, with 7 bases that match TRBD1. The CDR3 runs to 15 residues. V shed 5 bases and J 4 bases; nucleotides not matched to a gene: 7. CDR1 ENHRY and CDR2 SYGVKD come from the germline V gene. The CDR3 DNA follows: TGTGCCATCAGTTTTAAACAGGGGCTTAATGAAAAACTGTTTTTT. This gives the protein CAISFKQGLNEKLFF.